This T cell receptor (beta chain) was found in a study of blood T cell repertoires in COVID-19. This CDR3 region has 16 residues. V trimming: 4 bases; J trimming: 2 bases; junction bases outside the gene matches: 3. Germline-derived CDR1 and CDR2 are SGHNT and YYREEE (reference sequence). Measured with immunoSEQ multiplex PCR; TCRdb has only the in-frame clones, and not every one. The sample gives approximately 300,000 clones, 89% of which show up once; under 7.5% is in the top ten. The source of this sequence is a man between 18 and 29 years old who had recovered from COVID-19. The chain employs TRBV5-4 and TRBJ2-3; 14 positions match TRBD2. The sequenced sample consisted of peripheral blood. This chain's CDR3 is CASSRGLAGDTDTQYF. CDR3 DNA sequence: TGTGCCAGCAGCCGGGGACTAGCGGGAGACACAGATACGCAGTATTTT.